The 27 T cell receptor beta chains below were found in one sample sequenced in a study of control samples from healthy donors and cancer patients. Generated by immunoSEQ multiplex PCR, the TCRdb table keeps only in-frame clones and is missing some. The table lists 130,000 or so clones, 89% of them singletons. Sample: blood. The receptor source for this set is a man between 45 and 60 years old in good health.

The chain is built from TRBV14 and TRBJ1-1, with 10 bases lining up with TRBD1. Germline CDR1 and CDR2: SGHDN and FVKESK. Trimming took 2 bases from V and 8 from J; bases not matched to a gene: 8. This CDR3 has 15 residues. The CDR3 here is CASSQPGQGMGEAFF. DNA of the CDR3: TGTGCCAGCAGCCAACCGGGACAGGGGATGGGGGAAGCTTTCTTT.

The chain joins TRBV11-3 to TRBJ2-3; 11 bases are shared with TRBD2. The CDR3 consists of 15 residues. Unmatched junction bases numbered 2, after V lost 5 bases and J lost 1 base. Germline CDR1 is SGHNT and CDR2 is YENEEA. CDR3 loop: CASSPLAGGTDTQYF. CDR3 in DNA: TGTGCCAGCAGCCCACTAGCGGGGGGCACAGATACGCAGTATTTT.

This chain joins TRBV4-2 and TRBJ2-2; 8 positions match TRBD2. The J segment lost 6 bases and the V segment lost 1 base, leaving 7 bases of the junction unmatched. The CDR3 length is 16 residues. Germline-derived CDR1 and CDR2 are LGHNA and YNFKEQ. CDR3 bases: TGTGCCAGCAGCCAAGGAGTCGGGGGGGCCTCCGGGGAGCTGTTTTTT. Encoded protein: CASSQGVGGASGELFF.

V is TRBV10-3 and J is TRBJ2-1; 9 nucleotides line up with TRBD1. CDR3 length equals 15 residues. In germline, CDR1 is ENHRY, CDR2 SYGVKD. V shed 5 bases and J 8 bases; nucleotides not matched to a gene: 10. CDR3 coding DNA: TGTGCCATCAGTCATACCGGGACAGGGTTAGATGAGCAGTTCTTC. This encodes CAISHTGTGLDEQFF.

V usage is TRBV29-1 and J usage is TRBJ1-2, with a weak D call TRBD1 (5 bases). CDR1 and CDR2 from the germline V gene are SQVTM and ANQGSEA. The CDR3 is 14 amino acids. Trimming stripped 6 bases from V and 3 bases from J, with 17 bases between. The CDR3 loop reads CSVNPPGPDYGYTF. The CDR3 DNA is TGCAGCGTAAACCCTCCGGGACCCGACTATGGCTACACCTTC.

In nucleotides, the CDR3 is TGTGCCAGCAGCTTTTCAGGGGGACGGGATCAGCCCCAGCATTTT. Translation gives CASSFSGGRDQPQHF. The genes are TRBV7-2 and TRBJ1-5, with 7 bases matching TRBD1. The CDR3 is 15 amino acids. V lost 3 bases, J lost 5 bases, and 7 bases stayed unmatched. The germline CDR1 and CDR2 sequences are SGHTA and FQGNSA.

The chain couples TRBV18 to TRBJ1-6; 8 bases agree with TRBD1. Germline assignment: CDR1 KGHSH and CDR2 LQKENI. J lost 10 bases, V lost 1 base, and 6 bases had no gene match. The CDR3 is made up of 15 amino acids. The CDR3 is CASSPRDRTNSPLHF. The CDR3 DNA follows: TGTGCCAGCTCACCACGGGACAGGACAAACTCACCCCTCCACTTT.

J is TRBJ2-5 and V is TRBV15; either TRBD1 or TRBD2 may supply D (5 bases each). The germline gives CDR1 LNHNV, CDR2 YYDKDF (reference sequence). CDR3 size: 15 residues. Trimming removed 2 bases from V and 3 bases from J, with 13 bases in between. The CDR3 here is CATSRTGAIKETQYF. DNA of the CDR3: TGTGCCACCAGCAGAACCGGGGCGATAAAAGAGACCCAGTACTTC.

CDR3 region: CASSVDTGAYGYTF. The DNA for the CDR3 is TGTGCCAGCAGCGTAGACACAGGGGCCTATGGCTACACCTTC. The chain couples TRBV9 to TRBJ1-2, with 7 bases matching TRBD1. The germline gives CDR1 SGDLS, CDR2 YYNGEE. The length of the CDR3 is 14 residues. V was pared by 0 bases and J by 4 bases, with 3 bases of the junction left unmatched.

The CDR3 DNA reads as TGTGCTAGTGGTATCATAACAGGGTACACTGAAGCTTTCTTT. Protein: CASGIITGYTEAFF. This chain joins TRBV12-5 and TRBJ1-1; D might be TRBD1 (6 bases). This CDR3 is 14 amino acids long. Trimming left V 5 bases short and J 3 bases short, with 13 bases between. Germline assignment: CDR1 LGHNT and CDR2 FRNRAP.

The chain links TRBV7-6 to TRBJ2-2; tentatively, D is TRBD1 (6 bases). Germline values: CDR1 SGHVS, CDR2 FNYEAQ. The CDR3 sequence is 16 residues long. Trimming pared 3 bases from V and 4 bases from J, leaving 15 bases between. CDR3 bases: TGTGCCAGCAGCTTGACAGGTGAACGAGGCACCGGGGAGCTGTTTTTT. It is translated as CASSLTGERGTGELFF.

The CDR3 reads CASSSPSGDTDTQYF. The CDR3 DNA reads TGTGCCAGCAGTTCCCCCTCAGGGGACACAGATACGCAGTATTTT. The rearrangement uses TRBV27 and TRBJ2-3; a possible D gene is TRBD1 (6 bases). The germline CDR1 and CDR2 sequences are MNHEY and SMNVEV (reference sequence). Trimming left V 4 bases short and J 2 bases short, with 13 bases between. The CDR3 is made up of 15 amino acids.

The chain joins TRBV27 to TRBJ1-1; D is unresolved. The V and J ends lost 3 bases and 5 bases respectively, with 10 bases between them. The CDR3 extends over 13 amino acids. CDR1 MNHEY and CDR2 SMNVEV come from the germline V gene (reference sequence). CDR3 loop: CASSFGVGTEAFF. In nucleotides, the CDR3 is TGTGCCAGCAGTTTCGGGGTTGGAACTGAAGCTTTCTTT.

The CDR3 loop reads CATSDPGTGGIGETQYF. In nucleotides, the CDR3 is TGTGCCACCAGTGATCCCGGGACAGGGGGCATCGGAGAGACCCAGTACTTC. The genes are TRBV24-1 and TRBJ2-5, with TRBD1 matching over 12 bases. The CDR3 covers 17 residues. Germline CDR1 reads KGHDR; CDR2 reads SFDVKD. Losses at the gene ends were 3 bases for V and 4 bases for J; bases not matched to a gene: 8.

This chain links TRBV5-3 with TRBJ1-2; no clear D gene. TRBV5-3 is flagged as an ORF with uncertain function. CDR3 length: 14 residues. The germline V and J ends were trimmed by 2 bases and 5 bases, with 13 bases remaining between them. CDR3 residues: CARSFGGNRYGYTF. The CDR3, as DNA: TGTGCCAGAAGCTTTGGAGGGAATCGGTATGGCTACACCTTC.

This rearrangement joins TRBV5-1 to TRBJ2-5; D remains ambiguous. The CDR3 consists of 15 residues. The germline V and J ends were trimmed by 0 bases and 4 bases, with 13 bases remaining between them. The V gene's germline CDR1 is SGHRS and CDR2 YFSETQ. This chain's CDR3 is CASSLDSVRSETQYF. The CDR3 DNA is TGCGCCAGCAGCTTGGATTCAGTCCGCTCAGAGACCCAGTACTTC.

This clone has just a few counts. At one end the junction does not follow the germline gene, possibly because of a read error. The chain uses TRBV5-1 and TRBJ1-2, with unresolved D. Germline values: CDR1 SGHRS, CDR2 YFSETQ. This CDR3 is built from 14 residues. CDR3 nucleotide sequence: TGCGCCAGCAGCTATACCCCCAAGGACTACGGCTACACCTTC. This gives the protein CASSYTPKDYGYTF.

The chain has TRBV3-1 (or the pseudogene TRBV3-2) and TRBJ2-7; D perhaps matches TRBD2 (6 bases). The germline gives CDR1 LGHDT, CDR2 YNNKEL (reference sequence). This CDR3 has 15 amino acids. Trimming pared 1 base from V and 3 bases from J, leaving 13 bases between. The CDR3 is CASSQGASAYYEQYF. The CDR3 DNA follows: TGTGCCAGCAGCCAAGGGGCTAGCGCCTACTACGAGCAGTACTTC.

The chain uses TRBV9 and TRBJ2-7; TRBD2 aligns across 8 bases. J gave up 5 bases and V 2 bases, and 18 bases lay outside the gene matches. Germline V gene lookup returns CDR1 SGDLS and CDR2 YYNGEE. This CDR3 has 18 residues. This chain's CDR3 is CASSVSTGFEAGVDEQYF. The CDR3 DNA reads TGTGCCAGCAGCGTCAGCACAGGGTTTGAAGCGGGGGTAGACGAGCAGTACTTC.

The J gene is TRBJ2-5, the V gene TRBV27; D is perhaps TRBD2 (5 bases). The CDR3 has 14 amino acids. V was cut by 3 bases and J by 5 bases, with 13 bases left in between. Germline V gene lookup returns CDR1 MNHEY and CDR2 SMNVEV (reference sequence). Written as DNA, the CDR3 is TGTGCCAGCAGTTTCCCTGCGGTAGCGGAGACCCAGTACTTC. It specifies CASSFPAVAETQYF.

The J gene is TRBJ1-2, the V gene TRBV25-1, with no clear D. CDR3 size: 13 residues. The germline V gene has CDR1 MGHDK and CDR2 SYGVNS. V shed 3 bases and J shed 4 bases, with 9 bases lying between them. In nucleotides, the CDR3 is TGTGCCAGCAGTGACCGAAGACGCTATGGCTACACCTTC. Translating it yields CASSDRRRYGYTF.

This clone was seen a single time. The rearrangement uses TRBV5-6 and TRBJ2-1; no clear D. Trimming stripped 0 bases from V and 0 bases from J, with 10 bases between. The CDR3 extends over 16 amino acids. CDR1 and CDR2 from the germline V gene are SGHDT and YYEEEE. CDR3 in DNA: TGTGCCAGCAGCTTGGTTTTCGGTGGCTCCTACAATGAGCAGTTCTTC. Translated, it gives CASSLVFGGSYNEQFF.

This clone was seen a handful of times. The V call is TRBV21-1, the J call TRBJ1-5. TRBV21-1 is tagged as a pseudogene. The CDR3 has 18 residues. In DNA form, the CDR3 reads TGTGCCAGCAGCAAAGATAGTGGCAGCCGATCCAGCAATCAGCCCCAGCATTTT. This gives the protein CASSKDSGSRSSNQPQHF.

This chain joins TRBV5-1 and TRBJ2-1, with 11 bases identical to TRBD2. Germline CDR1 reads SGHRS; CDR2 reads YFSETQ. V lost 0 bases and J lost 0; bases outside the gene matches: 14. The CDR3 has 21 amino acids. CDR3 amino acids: CASSLAGGLAEFASSYNEQFF. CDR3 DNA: TGCGCCAGCAGCTTGGCAGGGGGACTAGCGGAATTTGCCAGCTCCTACAATGAGCAGTTCTTC.

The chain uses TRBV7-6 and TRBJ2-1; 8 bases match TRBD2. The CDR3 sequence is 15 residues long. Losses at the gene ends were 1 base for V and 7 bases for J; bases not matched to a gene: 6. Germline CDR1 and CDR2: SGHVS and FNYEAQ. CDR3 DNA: TGTGCCAGCAGCTTAGGGGCGGGGGGACGAAATGAGCAGTTCTTC. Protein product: CASSLGAGGRNEQFF.

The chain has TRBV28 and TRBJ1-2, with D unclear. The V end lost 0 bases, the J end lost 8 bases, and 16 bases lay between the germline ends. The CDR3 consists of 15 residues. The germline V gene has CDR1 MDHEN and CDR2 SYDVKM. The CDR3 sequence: CASSLWVDSPGGYTF. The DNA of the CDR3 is TGTGCCAGCAGTTTATGGGTTGACTCACCGGGGGGCTACACCTTC.

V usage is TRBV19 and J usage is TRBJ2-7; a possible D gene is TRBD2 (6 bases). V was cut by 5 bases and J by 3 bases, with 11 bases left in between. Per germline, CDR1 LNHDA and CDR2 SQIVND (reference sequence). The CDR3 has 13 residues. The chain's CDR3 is CASSPGTGYEQYF. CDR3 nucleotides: TGTGCCAGTAGTCCTGGGACTGGCTACGAGCAGTACTTC. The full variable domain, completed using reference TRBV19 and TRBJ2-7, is DGGITQSPKYLFRKEGQNVTLSCEQNLNHDAMYWYRQDPGQGLRLIYYSQIVNDFQKGDIAEGYSVSREKKESFPLTVTSAQKNPTAFYLCASSPGTGYEQYFGPGTRLTVT.